The 31 T cell receptor beta chains below all came from one sample that was sequenced in a study of T-cell memory formation after mild COVID-19. Using its own MiXCR run on the 5' RACE reads, TCRdb lists one record per CDR3 protein. Altogether 550,000 to 600,000 distinct CDR3 sequences are present, 15% to 20% being singletons, with the ten largest covering about 7.5%. The sequenced material came from PBMCs or a T cell subset sorted from them (not recorded which). All receptors derive from an adult woman who had mild COVID-19 (a few samples of this study predate the infection). Cell type and time point are not known.

The chain recombines TRBV7-2 with TRBJ2-7, with TRBD1 matching 7 bases. CDR3 length: 15 amino acids. The germline V gene has CDR1 SGHTA and CDR2 FQGNSA. The J segment lost 4 bases and the V segment lost 2 bases, leaving 8 bases of the junction unmatched. This CDR3 reads CASSLRQGSEYEQYF. In DNA, the CDR3 is TGTGCCAGCAGCTTAAGACAGGGAAGTGAGTACGAGCAGTACTTC.

The chain employs TRBV11-1 and TRBJ1-1; D is unclear. Trimming took 2 bases from V and 1 from J, leaving 14 bases between them. Germline V gives CDR1 SGHAT, CDR2 FQDESV (reference sequence). There are 16 residues in the CDR3. CDR3 nucleotides: TGTGCCAGCAGCTTATTATTTACAGAAGGGAACACTGAAGCTTTCTTT. It codes for CASSLLFTEGNTEAFF.

The V call is TRBV5-5, the J call TRBJ1-2, with D unresolved. The CDR3 length is 16 residues. Trimming cost V 0 bases and J 8 bases, with 20 bases left between them. Germline V CDR1 and CDR2: SGHKS, YYEKEE (reference sequence). The CDR3 nucleotides are TGTGCCAGCAGCTTGGGGGGTTCTCCCACACTTAGGGGCTACACCTTC. It yields the protein CASSLGGSPTLRGYTF.

There are a few counts of this clonotype. The genes are TRBV19 and TRBJ1-2; 7 bases are shared with TRBD1. The CDR3 loop spans 15 amino acids. CDR1 LNHDA and CDR2 SQIVND come from the germline V gene (reference sequence). V lost 1 base, J lost 2 bases, and 4 bases stayed unmatched. The CDR3 spells CASSIAGGKNYGYTF. The CDR3 nucleotides read TGTGCCAGTAGTATAGCAGGGGGAAAGAACTATGGCTACACCTTC. Variable domain in full (rest from reference TRBV19 and TRBJ1-2): DGGITQSPKYLFRKEGQNVTLSCEQNLNHDAMYWYRQDPGQGLRLIYYSQIVNDFQKGDIAEGYSVSREKKESFPLTVTSAQKNPTAFYLCASSIAGGKNYGYTFGSGTRLTVV.

This clonotype was counted at least ten times. V gene TRBV7-2 combines with J gene TRBJ2-2, with D hard to call. The germline V gene encodes CDR1 SGHTA and CDR2 FQGNSA. CDR3 length equals 10 residues. V gave up 6 bases and J gave up 6 bases, with 2 bases separating them. The CDR3 sequence: CASRSGELFF. CDR3 nucleotide sequence: TGTGCCAGCAGGTCCGGGGAGCTGTTTTTT.

This clonotype was seen just once. The chain is built from TRBV28 and TRBJ2-1; 7 positions match TRBD2. Germline V lookup: CDR1 MDHEN, CDR2 SYDVKM. The CDR3 is made up of 15 amino acids. The J segment lost 12 bases and the V segment lost 8 bases, leaving 19 bases of the junction unmatched. The CDR3 is CASGSGAGLDIVQFF. CDR3 in DNA: TGTGCCAGCGGCTCGGGAGCGGGGCTAGACATCGTGCAGTTCTTC.

This clonotype appeared a few times. This chain joins TRBV12-3 or TRBV12-4 and TRBJ2-7, with TRBD2 matching 11 bases. Trimming took 3 bases from V and 2 from J; bases not matched to a gene: 12. The CDR3 runs to 18 residues. The CDR3 spells CASSFFKNSGRAPYEQYF. CDR3 bases: TGTGCCAGCAGTTTTTTCAAGAATAGCGGGAGGGCCCCCTACGAGCAGTACTTC.

J is TRBJ1-5 and V is TRBV5-1; tentatively, D is TRBD1 (6 bases). The ends were cut back, 7 bases at V and 4 bases at J, with 15 bases in the middle. This CDR3 spans 14 amino acids. The V gene's germline CDR1 is SGHRS and CDR2 YFSETQ. CDR3 DNA sequence: TGCGCCAGCGTAACCGGGACATCAAATCAGCCCCAGCATTTT. Protein product: CASVTGTSNQPQHF.

The sample holds a few counts of this clonotype. V usage is TRBV20-1 and J usage is TRBJ1-1, with 7 positions matching TRBD1. CDR3 length equals 13 residues. CDR1 is DFQATT and CDR2 is SNEGSKA in the germline V gene (reference sequence). V shed 2 bases, J shed 5 bases, and the junction held 5 bases outside the gene matches. CDR3: CSARLRGGTEAFF. For the CDR3, the DNA is TGCAGTGCTAGACTCAGGGGGGGTACTGAAGCTTTCTTT.

The chain carries TRBV19 and TRBJ2-7; 7 bases agree with TRBD1. CDR3 length: 13 amino acids. V lost 9 bases to trimming and J lost 0 bases; unmatched junction nucleotides: 5. The germline CDR1 and CDR2 sequences are LNHDA and SQIVND (reference sequence). As DNA, the CDR3 is TGTGCCAGCGCGACAGGGACCTCCTACGAGCAGTACTTC. This encodes CASATGTSYEQYF.

This clonotype was counted many times. This sequence joins TRBV12-3 or TRBV12-4 and TRBJ2-7, with 7 positions matching TRBD1. V lost 5 bases and J lost 6; bases outside the gene matches: 10. The CDR3 spans 14 residues. The CDR3 DNA sequence: TGTGCCAGCAGTATGGGACAGATTCTCTCCGAGCAGTACTTC. It specifies CASSMGQILSEQYF.

The sample holds a few counts of this clonotype. The rearrangement uses TRBV7-9 and TRBJ2-3; either TRBD1 or TRBD2 may supply D (6 bases each). The CDR3 length is 18 residues. Trimming took 6 bases from V and 4 from J, leaving 26 bases between them. Germline CDR1 is SEHNR and CDR2 is FQNEAQ (reference sequence). CDR3 nucleotide sequence: TGTGCCAGCAGGGCGTCGTACCGGGGGCGACATAGACCAGATACGCAGTATTTT. This encodes CASRASYRGRHRPDTQYF.

This clonotype was counted between two and nine times. The chain links TRBV3-1 to TRBJ2-4, with TRBD1 matching 7 bases. The J segment lost 6 bases and the V segment lost 0 bases, leaving 11 bases of the junction unmatched. The CDR3 totals 17 residues. Germline CDR1 reads LGHDT; CDR2 reads YNNKEL (reference sequence). The CDR3 DNA sequence: TGTGCCAGCAGCCAAGAGGTCAGAACAGGGGATTCAAACATTCAGTACTTC. Protein: CASSQEVRTGDSNIQYF.

The rearrangement joins TRBV5-1 to TRBJ2-1, with 10 bases fitting TRBD2. Germline trimming cut 3 bases from V and 2 bases from J; bases unmatched to any gene: 17. Germline V gene lookup returns CDR1 SGHRS and CDR2 YFSETQ. This CDR3 region has 20 residues. The CDR3: CASSSDNPGLAGDPYNEQFF. In DNA form, the CDR3 reads TGCGCCAGCAGCTCGGATAACCCGGGGCTAGCGGGAGACCCCTACAATGAGCAGTTCTTC.

The table lists this clonotype with a few counts. The chain couples TRBV5-5 to TRBJ2-2; D uncertain. Looked up from germline, CDR1 is SGHKS and CDR2 is YYEKEE (reference sequence). This CDR3 comprises 16 residues. V was pared by 5 bases and J by 4 bases, with 18 bases between. CDR3 sequence (DNA): TGTGCCAGCAGTCACATAGCTTCGCCAGGCACCGGGGAGCTGTTTTTT. Translation gives CASSHIASPGTGELFF.

This clonotype was recorded a few times. The chain is built from TRBV12-3 or TRBV12-4 and TRBJ2-7; D uncertain. There are 16 residues in the CDR3. V lost 0 bases, J lost 0 bases, and 12 bases lay in between. CDR3 in DNA: TGTGCCAGCAGTTTAGCGCTCGCGACATTCTCCTACGAGCAGTACTTC. Protein sequence: CASSLALATFSYEQYF.

The chain joins TRBV5-1 to TRBJ1-4; 11 bases agree with TRBD1. The germline V gene has CDR1 SGHRS and CDR2 YFSETQ. The CDR3 contains 16 residues. V lost 3 bases and J lost 8; bases outside the gene matches: 9. The CDR3 DNA is TGCGCCAGCAGCTCCGGACAGGGGGCCGTACGAGAAAAACTGTTTTTT. The encoded protein is CASSSGQGAVREKLFF. The whole variable domain, filled in from reference TRBV5-1 and TRBJ1-4, reads KAGVTQTPRYLIKTRGQQVTLSCSPISGHRSVSWYQQTPGQGLQFLFEYFSETQRNKGNFPGRFSGRQFSNSRSEMNVSTLELGDSALYLCASSSGQGAVREKLFFGSGTQLSVL.

This clonotype occurred a few times. The chain couples TRBV2 to TRBJ2-3; D is perhaps TRBD2 (6 bases). Per the germline V gene, CDR1 is SNHLY and CDR2 is FYNNEI. The CDR3 totals 14 residues. The ends were cut back, 6 bases at V and 3 bases at J, with 13 bases in the middle. CDR3 sequence reads: CASRASGWTDTQYF. In DNA, the CDR3 is TGTGCCAGCAGAGCCAGCGGGTGGACAGATACGCAGTATTTT.

The chain employs TRBV7-9 and TRBJ2-1; 11 bases fit TRBD2. The CDR3 spans 16 residues. CDR1 SEHNR and CDR2 FQNEAQ come from the germline V gene (reference sequence). V was pared by 4 bases and J by 8 bases, with 10 bases of the junction left unmatched. The CDR3 loop reads CASSSMTSGAGDEQFF. The CDR3 region has the DNA TGTGCCAGCAGCTCGATGACTAGCGGGGCGGGGGATGAGCAGTTCTTC.

This clonotype was found a few times. The J gene is TRBJ1-1, the V gene TRBV29-1; possible D gene TRBD1, 6 bases. Germline V gene lookup returns CDR1 SQVTM and CDR2 ANQGSEA. The V end was cut by 7 bases, the J end by 5 bases, with 14 bases between. The CDR3 has 12 amino acids. DNA of the CDR3: TGCAGCGCATCACAGGGAAGGACTGAAGCTTTCTTT. Translating it yields CSASQGRTEAFF.

The chain links TRBV24-1 to TRBJ2-2; tentative D call: TRBD1 (6 bases). The germline V gene encodes CDR1 KGHDR and CDR2 SFDVKD. The ends were cut back, 4 bases at V and 1 base at J, with 9 bases in the middle. The CDR3 is 15 residues long. This CDR3 is CATSDPGQNTGELFF. The CDR3 nucleotides are TGTGCCACCAGTGACCCGGGACAGAACACCGGGGAGCTGTTTTTT.

The chain is built from TRBV12-3 or TRBV12-4 and TRBJ1-2, with 7 bases aligning to TRBD1. The CDR3 has 18 amino acids. After removal of 5 bases from V and 5 bases from J, the junction contained 20 bases not matched to a gene. In nucleotides, the CDR3 is TGTGCCAGCAGTCCGAAGTATCAGGGGGGCTACACTTTTTATGGCTACACCTTC. It specifies CASSPKYQGGYTFYGYTF.

In its sample, this clonotype was seen a few times. The chain combines TRBV20-1 with TRBJ2-7; tentative D call: TRBD2 (5 bases). Germline-derived CDR1 and CDR2 are DFQATT and SNEGSKA (reference sequence). V was shortened by 1 base and J by 6 bases, with 10 bases between the two germline ends. CDR3 size: 12 residues. The CDR3 nucleotides read TGCAGTGCTAGAGTCGGGGAGATCGAGCAGTACTTC. Protein product: CSARVGEIEQYF.

The V and J genes are TRBV5-1 and TRBJ2-7; the D is unclear. CDR1 SGHRS and CDR2 YFSETQ come from the germline V gene. Deletions cut 0 bases from V and 3 bases from J, with 7 bases between. The length of the CDR3 is 13 residues. The CDR3 protein is CASSLVGNYEQYF. The DNA for the CDR3 is TGCGCCAGCAGCTTGGTTGGGAACTACGAGCAGTACTTC.

This chain uses TRBV7-9 with TRBJ2-1, with 7 bases aligning to TRBD2. CDR3 length: 15 amino acids. V lost 5 bases to trimming and J lost 6 bases; unmatched junction nucleotides: 10. Per the germline V gene, CDR1 is SEHNR and CDR2 is FQNEAQ (reference sequence). CDR3 sequence reads: CASSPRPSGTNEQFF. The CDR3 nucleotides are TGTGCCAGCAGCCCGCGACCTAGCGGTACCAATGAGCAGTTCTTC.

V is TRBV11-3 and J is TRBJ2-3; D perhaps matches TRBD1 (5 bases). Germline V gene lookup returns CDR1 SGHNT and CDR2 YENEEA. This CDR3 has 13 residues. Trimming stripped 5 bases from V and 5 bases from J, with 11 bases between. The CDR3 spells CASSPRVEDTQYF. The CDR3 coding sequence is TGTGCCAGCAGCCCCAGGGTAGAAGATACGCAGTATTTT.

This clonotype was recorded at least ten times. This sequence joins TRBV14 and TRBJ1-5; D ambiguous. Germline-derived CDR1 and CDR2 are SGHDN and FVKESK. The CDR3 extends over 13 amino acids. V was pared by 1 base and J by 7 bases, with 8 bases between. This chain's CDR3 is CASSQAPHQPQHF. The CDR3 DNA sequence: TGTGCCAGCAGCCAAGCCCCCCACCAGCCCCAGCATTTT.

This clonotype has only a few counts. The rearrangement uses TRBV7-7 and TRBJ2-5; 11 bases are a match to TRBD1. The V gene end was trimmed by 5 bases and the J gene end by 5 bases; junction bases not matched to a gene: 10. The CDR3 consists of 16 residues. Looked up from germline, CDR1 is SSHAT and CDR2 is FNYEAQ (reference sequence). The CDR3 DNA is TGTGCCAGCAGCCCAGGGACAGGGGGTCCCTATGAGACCCAGTACTTC. It specifies CASSPGTGGPYETQYF. Combining the CDR3 with reference TRBV7-7 and TRBJ2-5 gives the whole variable domain GAGVSQSPRYKVTKRGQDVTLRCDPISSHATLYWYQQALGQGPEFLTYFNYEAQPDKSGLPSDRFSAERPEGSISTLTIQRTEQRDSAMYRCASSPGTGGPYETQYFGPGTRLLVL.

The chain employs TRBV10-3 and TRBJ1-2; D is undetermined. CDR3 length: 14 amino acids. V shed 4 bases and J shed 5 bases, with 14 bases lying between them. Germline-derived CDR1 and CDR2 are ENHRY and SYGVKD. DNA of the CDR3: TGTGCCATCAGTGGGACCTCGGGCCATTATGGCTACACCTTC. Its protein is CAISGTSGHYGYTF.

There are a few counts of this clonotype. The chain uses TRBV14 and TRBJ1-2, with 12 bases matching TRBD1. J was trimmed by 8 bases and V by 6 bases; bases with no gene match: 19. The CDR3 is made up of 18 amino acids. From germline, CDR1 is SGHDN and CDR2 FVKESK. The CDR3 protein is CASRPTPGTGGEERGYTF. CDR3 coding DNA: TGTGCCAGCAGACCTACCCCCGGGACAGGGGGCGAAGAGCGAGGCTACACCTTC.

V is TRBV5-6 and J is TRBJ1-1, with D perhaps matching TRBD1 (5 bases). The CDR3 sequence is 15 residues long. Per germline, CDR1 SGHDT and CDR2 YYEEEE. Trimming took 2 bases from V and 2 from J, leaving 13 bases between them. In DNA form, the CDR3 reads TGTGCCAGCAGCTTAAGGACACCCCTTAACACTGAAGCTTTCTTT. This encodes CASSLRTPLNTEAFF.